The clone carrying this T cell receptor beta chain came up many times. What it binds is unknown. The source of the sample is a study of CD8+CD57+ T cells in acquired aplastic anemia. Study information: The DNA of sorted CD4+ and CD8+ cells averaged roughly 3.2 ug.

Study conclusions and caveats: Patients and controls shared 25 to 30 CD8+ CDR3 sequences, which appeared highly expressed in patients and within their immunodominant clones.

The study profiled TCR beta VDJ and CDR3 using genomic DNA as template. MiXCR was run by TCRdb on the reads, yielding one entry per CDR3 protein. This table holds more than 150,000 distinct CDR3 sequences, 48% found once. The authors sequenced patients whose flow cytometry had shown CD8+CD57+ cell expansion. The diagnosis in all patients was severe acquired aplastic anemia. Blood sampling was performed on the patients, and none of them had received therapy by then. The sequencing sample was made of sorted CD4+, CD8+, or CD8+CD57+ T cells (not recorded which) from PBMCs. The source is a human donor with aplastic anemia.

The CDR3 DNA follows: TGTGCCAGCAGTTACTCACAGGGGGCGGGCGGAGAGACCCAGTACTTC. This sequence encodes CASSYSQGAGGETQYF. The chain employs TRBV6-5 and TRBJ2-5; 9 bases are a match to TRBD1. The CDR3 length is 16 residues. V shed 0 bases and J 4 bases; nucleotides not matched to a gene: 6. Germline loops: CDR1 MNHEY, CDR2 SVGAGI.